This T cell receptor (beta chain) is from a study of Graves' ophthalmopathy and Graves' hyperthyroidism. The V gene's germline CDR1 is GTSNPN and CDR2 SVGIG (reference sequence). There are 15 residues in the CDR3. Study findings and constraints: The model's prediction of ophthalmopathy progression had approximately 68% sensitivity and 72% to 80% specificity.

Certain patients, namely those with other autoimmune diseases, uncontrolled infections, pregnancy or lactation, were excluded. Worth noting for this clonotype: Its antigen is as yet unknown. With a much larger clone just one base away, this may be a read error.

RNA transcripts provided the template for amplifying TCR beta CDR3 regions. HTBI primers were used in a first-round RT-PCR, which preceded a second-round multiplex PCR. TCRdb ran MiXCR on the multiplex PCR reads and lists one entry per CDR3 protein. The sample has hundreds of thousands of distinct CDR3 sequences, 20% to 25% seen once. The rearrangement joins TRBV30 to TRBJ1-5, with unresolved D. The sample consisted of peripheral blood. The receptor was isolated from a young woman with stable Graves' hyperthyroidism. CDR3: CAWSVEVPSNQPQQF. CDR3 in DNA: TGTGCCTGGAGTGTAGAAGTCCCTAGCAATCAGCCCCAGCAGTTT.